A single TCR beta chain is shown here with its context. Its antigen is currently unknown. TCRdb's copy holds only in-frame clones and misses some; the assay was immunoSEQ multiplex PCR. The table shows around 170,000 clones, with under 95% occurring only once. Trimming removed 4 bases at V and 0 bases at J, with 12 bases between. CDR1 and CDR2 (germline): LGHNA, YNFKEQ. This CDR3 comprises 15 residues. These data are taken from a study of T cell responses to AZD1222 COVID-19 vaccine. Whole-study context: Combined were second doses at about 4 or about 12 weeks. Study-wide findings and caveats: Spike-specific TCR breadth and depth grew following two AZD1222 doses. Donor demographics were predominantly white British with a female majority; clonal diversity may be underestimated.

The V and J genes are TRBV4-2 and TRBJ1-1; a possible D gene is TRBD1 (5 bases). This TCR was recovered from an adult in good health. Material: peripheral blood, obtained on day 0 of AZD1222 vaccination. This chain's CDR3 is CASSPLQVLNTEAFF. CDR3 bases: TGTGCCAGCAGCCCTTTACAGGTTCTGAACACTGAAGCTTTCTTT.